Shown below are 20 T cell receptor beta chains from a single sample sequenced in a study of spatial heterogeneity in lung cancer. In TCRdb, the 5' RACE reads were re-called with MiXCR into one record per CDR3 protein. The sample includes 25,000 to 30,000 distinct CDR3 sequences, 6% of them seen just once. This sample's time point: blood at routine non-recurrence follow-up after resection. Material for sequencing was whole RNA from tumor, nontumor lung or frozen PBMC, left unsorted. Sequencing used PBMCs, obtained at follow-up. These TCRs come from a male donor with early-stage non-small cell lung cancer.

This clonotype was counted ten times or more. The chain has TRBV5-1 and TRBJ1-2; the D is unclear. Germline values: CDR1 SGHRS, CDR2 YFSETQ. The CDR3 has 15 residues. Trimming pared 1 base from V and 6 bases from J, leaving 16 bases between. CDR3 in DNA: TGCGCCAGCAGCTTGTCTGGCTTCATGAGGGATGGCTACACCTTC. Protein product: CASSLSGFMRDGYTF.

This clonotype was seen many times. The chain is built from TRBV7-9 and TRBJ2-7, with D unresolved. Germline V gene sequence: CDR1 SEHNR, CDR2 FQNEAQ (reference sequence). The V end was cut by 2 bases, the J end by 6 bases, with 14 bases between. This CDR3 has 14 amino acids. CDR3 DNA: TGTGCCAGCAGCTTAACGGCCTCCGAGTCCGAGCAGTACTTC. Translated, it gives CASSLTASESEQYF.

This clonotype occurred a few times. The rearrangement uses TRBV25-1 and TRBJ1-1; D unresolved. Germline V gives CDR1 MGHDK, CDR2 SYGVNS. This CDR3 has 13 residues. Trimming removed 0 bases at V and 3 bases at J, with 5 bases between. The chain's CDR3 is CASSEYGDTEAFF. The CDR3 region has the DNA TGTGCCAGCAGTGAATACGGGGACACTGAAGCTTTCTTT.

This clonotype is classed as medium-sized. The chain carries TRBV12-3 or TRBV12-4 and TRBJ2-1; no clear D. V gave up 7 bases and J gave up 6 bases, with 19 bases separating them. The CDR3 spans 15 residues. CDR3 bases: TGTGCCAGCAACCGAGACGGAAACCTAATCAATGAGCAGTTCTTC. Residues: CASNRDGNLINEQFF.

This clonotype was seen many times. The chain combines TRBV5-1 with TRBJ1-1; D gene unclear. Trimming took 0 bases from V and 8 from J, leaving 14 bases between them. Per germline, CDR1 SGHRS and CDR2 YFSETQ. The length of the CDR3 is 14 residues. The CDR3: CASSLAAHLPEAFF. CDR3 DNA: TGCGCCAGCAGCTTGGCGGCGCACCTCCCCGAAGCTTTCTTT. The full variable domain, with the rest looked up from reference TRBV5-1 and TRBJ1-1, is KAGVTQTPRYLIKTRGQQVTLSCSPISGHRSVSWYQQTPGQGLQFLFEYFSETQRNKGNFPGRFSGRQFSNSRSEMNVSTLELGDSALYLCASSLAAHLPEAFFGQGTRLTVV.

At least ten counts were recorded for this clonotype. The CDR3, as DNA: TGTGCCACCGGGGCGGACCCTCCCGCCTACGAGCAGTACTTC. The encoded protein is CATGADPPAYEQYF. This chain uses TRBV10-3 with TRBJ2-7; D assignment may be TRBD1 or TRBD2 (5 bases each). Germline V gene lookup returns CDR1 ENHRY and CDR2 SYGVKD. The CDR3 totals 14 residues. Trimming pared 10 bases from V and 2 bases from J, leaving 18 bases between.

This chain uses TRBV20-1 with TRBJ2-7; 8 bases are a match to TRBD1. V shed 4 bases, J shed 2 bases, and the junction held 4 bases outside the gene matches. Germline CDR1 and CDR2: DFQATT and SNEGSKA (reference sequence). This CDR3 is 13 amino acids long. CDR3 sequence (DNA): TGCAGTGCTAAAGGGACAGGTGCCTACGAGCAGTACTTC. Protein: CSAKGTGAYEQYF.

This clonotype was observed at least ten times. The rearrangement links TRBV7-2 to TRBJ2-2, with D perhaps matching TRBD2 (6 bases). CDR3 length: 15 amino acids. Trimming removed 5 bases from V and 5 bases from J, with 15 bases in between. From germline, CDR1 is SGHTA and CDR2 FQGNSA. CDR3: CASSTEGHRTGELFF. CDR3 coding DNA: TGTGCCAGCAGCACGGAGGGTCATAGGACCGGGGAGCTGTTTTTT.

This clonotype was counted at least ten times. This rearrangement joins TRBV10-3 to TRBJ1-5; D may be TRBD1 (5 bases). Germline V gene data show CDR1 as ENHRY and CDR2 as SYGVKD. The V end lost 5 bases, the J end lost 4 bases, and 12 bases lay between the germline ends. This CDR3 has 14 residues. In DNA form, the CDR3 reads TGTGCCATCAGTCCTCGACAGTCGAATCAGCCCCAGCATTTT. It yields the protein CAISPRQSNQPQHF.

This clonotype was observed many times. The chain uses TRBV7-8 and TRBJ2-6, with D unresolved. Germline loops: CDR1 SGHVS, CDR2 FQNEAQ. With 1 base removed from V and 0 bases from J, the gap between germline ends came to 7 bases. The CDR3 is made up of 16 amino acids. CDR3 region: CASSLVPFSGANVLTF. CDR3 DNA sequence: TGTGCCAGCAGCTTAGTCCCGTTCTCTGGGGCCAACGTCCTGACTTTC.

This clonotype was counted only a few times. The rearrangement joins TRBV10-3 to TRBJ1-1; perhaps TRBD1 as D (6 bases). V shed 10 bases and J shed 3 bases, with 6 bases lying between them. The CDR3 contains 10 residues. Germline CDR1 reads ENHRY; CDR2 reads SYGVKD. CDR3 bases: TGTGCCACAGGGGACACTGAAGCTTTCTTT. Translating it yields CATGDTEAFF.

In its sample, this clonotype was seen many times. The chain employs TRBV7-9 and TRBJ1-5, with D possibly TRBD1 on 6 matching bases. V lost 4 bases and J 4 bases, leaving 14 bases between the germline ends. CDR3 size: 15 residues. Germline V gene sequence: CDR1 SEHNR, CDR2 FQNEAQ (reference sequence). The CDR3 here is CASSSQGLGNQPQHF. CDR3 in DNA: TGTGCCAGCAGCTCCCAGGGGCTGGGGAATCAGCCCCAGCATTTT.

Ten or more counts support this clonotype. This chain connects TRBV21-1 to TRBJ1-5. TRBV21-1 is given as a pseudogene. The CDR3 runs 15 residues. This chain's CDR3 is CASSAWEYSNQPQHF. DNA for the CDR3: TGTGCCAGCAGCGCGTGGGAGTATAGCAATCAGCCCCAGCATTTT.

The rearrangement joins TRBV6-5 to TRBJ1-1, with TRBD1 as a possible D gene (5 bases). There are 13 residues in the CDR3. Germline V lookup: CDR1 MNHEY, CDR2 SVGAGI. V was trimmed by 6 bases and J by 4 bases, leaving 12 bases between them. The CDR3 sequence is CASRPQAGTEAFF. The DNA of the CDR3 is TGTGCCAGCAGACCACAGGCTGGCACTGAAGCTTTCTTT.

Ten or more counts support this clonotype. CDR3 coding DNA: TGCGCCAGCAGCTTGGGGGCCAGGACCTATAATTCACCCCTCCACTTT. Translated: CASSLGARTYNSPLHF. The V call is TRBV5-1, the J call TRBJ1-6; D not resolved. The CDR3 extends over 16 amino acids. V was pared by 0 bases and J by 2 bases, with 9 bases between. Per germline, CDR1 SGHRS and CDR2 YFSETQ.

Here the CDR3 DNA reads TGTGCCACCAGTTATAGGTTGGGACAGGAAAGAAAAAACATTCAGTACTTC. Translation gives CATSYRLGQERKNIQYF. The chain recombines TRBV24-1 with TRBJ2-4, with 8 bases aligning to TRBD1. V trimming: 6 bases; J trimming: 4 bases; junction bases outside the gene matches: 13. CDR3 size: 17 residues. The germline V gene encodes CDR1 KGHDR and CDR2 SFDVKD.

Ten or more counts support this clonotype. This chain joins TRBV29-1 and TRBJ2-3, with TRBD1 identical over 9 bases. Germline CDR1 and CDR2: SQVTM and ANQGSEA. V trimming: 7 bases; J trimming: 1 base; junction bases outside the gene matches: 3. This CDR3 has 13 amino acids. The CDR3 DNA sequence: TGCAGCGGGGGACAGGGACGCACAGATACGCAGTATTTT. Its protein product is CSGGQGRTDTQYF.

In its sample, this clonotype was seen many times. In DNA, the CDR3 is TGTGCCACCAGCAGACTAGGGACAGTCAATCAGCCCCAGCATTTT. Translating gives CATSRLGTVNQPQHF. V gene TRBV15 combines with J gene TRBJ1-5; 7 bases map to TRBD1. Per germline, CDR1 LNHNV and CDR2 YYDKDF (reference sequence). This CDR3 spans 15 amino acids. Germline trimming cut 2 bases from V and 3 bases from J; bases unmatched to any gene: 4.

This clonotype came up a few times. V usage is TRBV6-6 and J usage is TRBJ1-5; D is undetermined. Trimming removed 6 bases from V and 7 bases from J, with 7 bases in between. The germline gives CDR1 MNHNY, CDR2 SVGAGI (reference sequence). This CDR3 is built from 11 residues. The CDR3 sequence: CASRREQPQHF. The DNA for the CDR3 is TGTGCCAGCAGGCGGGAACAGCCCCAGCATTTT.

This clonotype was counted ten times or more. CDR3 region: CASRSGTGKTYEQYV. Written as DNA, the CDR3 is TGTGCCAGCAGATCCGGGACCGGGAAAACCTACGAGCAGTACGTC. The chain couples TRBV6-6 to TRBJ2-7, with D tentatively TRBD1 or TRBD2 (5 bases each). Trimming left V 6 bases short and J 2 bases short, with 17 bases between. This CDR3 contains 15 residues. In germline, CDR1 is MNHNY, CDR2 SVGAGI (reference sequence).